The 29 T cell receptor beta chains below all came from one sample that was sequenced in a study of cytomegalovirus exposure and HLA in healthy donors. The study ran its PCR with 60 Vbeta and 13 Jbeta primers. The table came from immunoSEQ multiplex PCR; TCRdb's copy has only in-frame clones and leaves some out. The sample has approximately 100,000 clones, approximately 66% seen once. The specimen sequenced was PBMCs. These receptor sequences come from a woman aged 50 to 65 in good health and CMV-seronegative.

The V gene is TRBV19, the J gene TRBJ1-6; maybe TRBD1 (6 bases). Trimming cost V 3 bases and J 8 bases, with 20 bases left between them. The CDR3 totals 17 residues. CDR1 is LNHDA, CDR2 SQIVND, per germline (reference sequence). The CDR3 spells CASSIGLGGLGDSPLHF. As DNA, the CDR3 is TGTGCCAGTAGTATCGGTTTGGGGGGGCTCGGAGATTCACCCCTCCACTTT.

This clone was found a few times. The chain has TRBV5-6 and TRBJ1-1; D may be TRBD1 (6 bases). The CDR3 contains 15 residues. V dropped 2 bases and J dropped 3 bases, with 14 bases sitting between them. CDR1 and CDR2 (germline): SGHDT, YYEEEE. The CDR3: CASSLGGRVDTEAFF. The CDR3 coding sequence is TGTGCCAGCAGCTTAGGGGGTAGGGTCGACACTGAAGCTTTCTTT.

This clone has a handful of counts. The chain uses TRBV7-3 and TRBJ2-2, with 10 nucleotides matching TRBD2. This CDR3 region has 18 residues. V shed 4 bases and J 6 bases; nucleotides not matched to a gene: 14. Germline CDR1 reads SGHTA; CDR2 reads FQGTGA. CDR3 sequence: CASSSEPLLAGSAGELFF. CDR3 nucleotide sequence: TGTGCCAGCAGCTCAGAGCCCCTACTAGCGGGATCGGCCGGGGAGCTGTTTTTT.

This clone appeared once. The chain has TRBV7-9 and TRBJ1-6; TRBD1 matches at 10 bases. V lost 8 bases to trimming and J lost 8 bases; unmatched junction nucleotides: 9. CDR1 and CDR2 from the germline V gene are SEHNR and FQNEAQ (reference sequence). CDR3 size: 15 residues. In nucleotides, the CDR3 is TGTGCCAGCGGTCCGGGACAGGGGTTTTATTCACCCCTCCACTTT. It yields the protein CASGPGQGFYSPLHF.

This clone was picked up a small number of times. The rearrangement uses TRBV14 and TRBJ2-7; 12 nucleotides agree with TRBD2. The CDR3 sequence is 16 residues long. V was pared by 1 base and J by 1 base, with 2 bases of the junction left unmatched. CDR1 and CDR2 (germline): SGHDN, FVKESK. The CDR3 here is CASSQGLAGVSYEQYF. DNA for the CDR3: TGTGCCAGCAGCCAAGGACTAGCGGGGGTATCCTACGAGCAGTACTTC. The variable domain in full, completed from reference TRBV14 and TRBJ2-7, reads EAGVTQFPSHSVIEKGQTVTLRCDPISGHDNLYWYRRVMGKEIKFLLHFVKESKQDESGMPNNRFLAERTGGTYSTLKVQPAELEDSGVYFCASSQGLAGVSYEQYFGPGTRLTVT.

The J gene is TRBJ2-7, the V gene TRBV29-1; a weak D match, TRBD1 (7 bases). The CDR3 spans 12 residues. Germline V gene sequence: CDR1 SQVTM, CDR2 ANQGSEA. The V and J ends lost 7 bases and 4 bases respectively, with 14 bases between them. The CDR3 nucleotides are TGCAGCGCTACAGGGGAGGTTTACGAGCAGTACTTC. This translates into CSATGEVYEQYF.

This chain connects TRBV9 to TRBJ2-7, with 9 bases identical to TRBD2. Trimming took 4 bases from V and 6 from J; bases not matched to a gene: 8. Per the germline V gene, CDR1 is SGDLS and CDR2 is YYNGEE. This CDR3 spans 14 amino acids. The CDR3 DNA reads TGTGCCAGCAGCAAGGGACTAGCATCGGGCGAGCAGTACTTC. This translates into CASSKGLASGEQYF.

The chain links TRBV5-1 to TRBJ1-1, with D maybe TRBD1 (6 bases). V was clipped by 6 bases and J by 4 bases, with 13 bases between them. This CDR3 contains 13 residues. Germline loops: CDR1 SGHRS, CDR2 YFSETQ. The DNA of the CDR3 is TGCGCCAGCACCCCCCAGGGGCTCACTGAAGCTTTCTTT. Translated, it gives CASTPQGLTEAFF.

J is TRBJ2-7 and V is TRBV6-5; D not certain. The CDR3 contains 14 residues. V lost 0 bases to trimming and J lost 2 bases, with 8 bases between them. From germline, CDR1 is MNHEY and CDR2 SVGAGI. For the CDR3, the DNA is TGTGCCAGCAGTTACTCTAGCAGTACCTACGAGCAGTACTTC. Protein product: CASSYSSSTYEQYF.

This clone was found once. The chain has TRBV5-1 and TRBJ2-3; D is uncertain. Deletions cut 4 bases from V and 5 bases from J, with 11 bases between. The CDR3 consists of 13 residues. Germline V gene data show CDR1 as SGHRS and CDR2 as YFSETQ. The CDR3 coding sequence is TGCGCCAGCAGCCCGGAGACCGTAGATACGCAGTATTTT. Translation gives CASSPETVDTQYF.

The V call is TRBV2, the J call TRBJ1-2, with TRBD1 as a possible D gene (5 bases). The V and J ends lost 8 bases and 8 bases respectively, with 18 bases between them. The CDR3 extends over 13 amino acids. The V gene's germline CDR1 is SNHLY and CDR2 FYNNEI. The CDR3 bases are TGTGCCAGCCAGATCCAGGGACTTGGGGGCTACACCTTC. Amino acids: CASQIQGLGGYTF.

This clone has only one observation. The CDR3 bases are TGCGCCAGCAGCCGAGGACAGGGGAATAACTATGGCTACACCTTC. Translation: CASSRGQGNNYGYTF. This sequence joins TRBV4-3 and TRBJ1-2, with 9 bases matching TRBD1. V trimming: 4 bases; J trimming: 1 base; junction bases outside the gene matches: 4. The germline V gene has CDR1 LGHNA and CDR2 YSLEER. The CDR3 spans 15 residues.

This chain uses TRBV4-1 with TRBJ2-2, with TRBD1 as a possible D gene (5 bases). The V end lost 1 base, the J end lost 0 bases, and 12 bases lay between the germline ends. CDR1 is MGHRA and CDR2 is YSYEKL in the germline V gene. This CDR3 has 17 amino acids. The CDR3 nucleotides read TGCGCCAGCAGCCAAGTTTTGGGGCTTTCGAACACCGGGGAGCTGTTTTTT. This encodes CASSQVLGLSNTGELFF.

This clone was seen only once. The same CDR3 is also encoded by other DNA sequences in this sample. The rearrangement links TRBV5-1 to TRBJ2-7, with D tentatively TRBD2 (6 bases). V was trimmed by 0 bases and J by 7 bases, leaving 14 bases between them. Germline loops: CDR1 SGHRS, CDR2 YFSETQ. This CDR3 is built from 14 residues. CDR3 protein: CASSLETGADEQYF. The CDR3 bases are TGCGCCAGCAGCTTGGAGACGGGAGCGGATGAGCAGTACTTC.

The V call is TRBV6-6, the J call TRBJ2-7; D perhaps matches TRBD2 (7 bases). The V gene's germline CDR1 is MNHNY and CDR2 SVGAGI (reference sequence). V lost 2 bases and J 0 bases, leaving 14 bases between the germline ends. This CDR3 contains 16 residues. The CDR3 DNA sequence: TGTGCCAGCAGTTACGGTGGCGGGGGCCTCTCCTACGAGCAGTACTTC. It specifies CASSYGGGGLSYEQYF.

This clone is a singleton in its sample. This sequence joins TRBV15 and TRBJ2-1, with D maybe TRBD1 (7 bases). Trimming took 2 bases from V and 5 from J, leaving 13 bases between them. This CDR3 has 15 amino acids. CDR1 and CDR2 (germline): LNHNV, YYDKDF (reference sequence). The CDR3 here is CATSRNRGGNNEQFF. The CDR3, as DNA: TGTGCCACCAGCAGAAACAGGGGCGGGAACAATGAGCAGTTCTTC. Variable domain in full (rest from reference TRBV15 and TRBJ2-1): DAMVIQNPRYQVTQFGKPVTLSCSQTLNHNVMYWYQQKSSQAPKLLFHYYDKDFNNEADTPDNFQSRRPNTSFCFLDIRSPGLGDTAMYLCATSRNRGGNNEQFFGPGTRLTVL.

This clone was seen only a few times. The sample contains more than one DNA sequence encoding this CDR3. The J gene is TRBJ1-1, the V gene TRBV7-9; the D is unclear. V was shortened by 8 bases and J by 0 bases, with 7 bases between the two germline ends. In germline, CDR1 is SEHNR, CDR2 FQNEAQ (reference sequence). The CDR3 loop spans 12 amino acids. The CDR3 sequence is CASGQMNTEAFF. In nucleotides, the CDR3 is TGTGCCAGCGGCCAGATGAACACTGAAGCTTTCTTT.

The chain couples TRBV28 to TRBJ1-1, with D unclear. The germline V gene encodes CDR1 MDHEN and CDR2 SYDVKM. This CDR3 comprises 15 residues. Trimming shortened V by 1 base and J by 5 bases, and 14 bases separated the two germline ends. The CDR3 reads CASSLFEGTRTEAFF. For the CDR3, the DNA is TGTGCCAGCAGTTTATTTGAGGGAACGCGGACTGAAGCTTTCTTT. The entire variable domain, with the rest obtained from reference TRBV28 and TRBJ1-1, is as follows: DVKVTQSSRYLVKRTGEKVFLECVQDMDHENMFWYRQDPGLGLRLIYFSYDVKMKEKGDIPEGYSVSREKKERFSLILESASTNQTSMYLCASSLFEGTRTEAFFGQGTRLTVV.

This chain joins TRBV19 and TRBJ1-2; a possible D gene is TRBD1 (5 bases). From germline, CDR1 is LNHDA and CDR2 SQIVND (reference sequence). The V and J ends lost 7 bases and 1 base respectively, with 13 bases between them. CDR3 size: 14 residues. CDR3 nucleotides: TGTGCCAGTAACCCCCAGGACAATAACTATGGCTACACCTTC. It specifies CASNPQDNNYGYTF.

The chain joins TRBV19 to TRBJ1-4, with D possibly matching TRBD1 (5 bases). Trimming removed 6 bases at V and 7 bases at J, with 18 bases between. CDR3 length equals 15 residues. Per germline, CDR1 LNHDA and CDR2 SQIVND (reference sequence). The CDR3 bases are TGTGCCAGTAGCCACCTACTACAGGTGGGTGAAAAACTGTTTTTT. Encoded protein: CASSHLLQVGEKLFF.

V and J are TRBV5-8 and TRBJ2-1; 8 bases agree with TRBD2. This CDR3 has 13 amino acids. V trimming: 8 bases; J trimming: 7 bases; junction bases outside the gene matches: 8. CDR1 SGHTS and CDR2 YDEGEE come from the germline V gene. CDR3 DNA sequence: TGTGCCAGTAGATTGGGACTAGTTAATGAGCAGTTCTTC. Its translation: CASRLGLVNEQFF.

V is TRBV5-1 and J is TRBJ2-5; 8 nucleotides align to TRBD2. Germline CDR1 reads SGHRS; CDR2 reads YFSETQ. V was pared by 4 bases and J by 3 bases, with 5 bases of the junction left unmatched. CDR3 length: 14 residues. The CDR3 DNA reads as TGCGCCAGCAGCCCCGGACTAGCAGAAGAGACCCAGTACTTC. Its protein product is CASSPGLAEETQYF.

Only a few counts were recorded for this clone. The rearrangement links TRBV5-1 to TRBJ2-1; 7 bases fit TRBD2. In germline, CDR1 is SGHRS, CDR2 YFSETQ. V trimming: 2 bases; J trimming: 7 bases; junction bases outside the gene matches: 6. There are 14 residues in the CDR3. Written as DNA, the CDR3 is TGCGCCAGCAGCTTCAGGACTAGTCTGAATGAGCAGTTCTTC. Translation gives CASSFRTSLNEQFF.

The rearrangement links TRBV29-1 to TRBJ2-5, with 8 positions matching TRBD2. CDR1 is SQVTM, CDR2 ANQGSEA, per germline. The length of the CDR3 is 13 residues. V dropped 6 bases and J dropped 2; count of bases not matched to a gene: 5. CDR3 region: CSVNSGMQETQYF. CDR3 DNA sequence: TGCAGCGTCAATAGCGGGATGCAAGAGACCCAGTACTTC.

This clone was detected a few times. The genes are TRBV4-1 and TRBJ2-7; TRBD1 aligns across 7 bases. This CDR3 is 16 amino acids long. The germline V gene has CDR1 MGHRA and CDR2 YSYEKL. Trimming took 1 base from V and 5 from J; bases not matched to a gene: 11. The chain's CDR3 is CASSQVTDRRFDEQYF. CDR3 DNA sequence: TGCGCCAGCAGCCAAGTAACGGACAGGAGATTTGACGAGCAGTACTTC.

The chain carries TRBV6-5 and TRBJ1-1, with 9 bases aligning to TRBD1. The germline V gene has CDR1 MNHEY and CDR2 SVGAGI. The CDR3 has 14 residues. The J segment lost 5 bases and the V segment lost 1 base, leaving 2 bases of the junction unmatched. In DNA, the CDR3 is TGTGCCAGCAGTTACTACGACAGGGGGACTGAAGCTTTCTTT. Its translation is CASSYYDRGTEAFF.

V is TRBV6-1 and J is TRBJ2-7; TRBD1 matches 9 bases. V shed 3 bases and J 3 bases; nucleotides not matched to a gene: 6. The CDR3 is 15 amino acids. Germline CDR1 is MNHNS and CDR2 is SASEGT. The CDR3 loop is CASSDGTGFRYEQYF. The CDR3 region has the DNA TGTGCCAGCAGTGATGGGACAGGGTTTCGCTACGAGCAGTACTTC.

The V call is TRBV2, the J call TRBJ1-4, with a tentative D call TRBD1 (6 bases). Trimming shortened V by 4 bases and J by 0 bases, and 9 bases separated the two germline ends. Per germline, CDR1 SNHLY and CDR2 FYNNEI. This CDR3 is 15 amino acids long. CDR3 loop: CASSGTVSTNEKLFF. The CDR3 DNA reads as TGTGCCAGCAGTGGGACAGTCTCAACTAATGAAAAACTGTTTTTT.

The chain is built from TRBV15 and TRBJ2-6; weak D call: TRBD1 (7 bases). The CDR3 totals 19 residues. Germline values: CDR1 LNHNV, CDR2 YYDKDF (reference sequence). V lost 1 base and J lost 0, with 16 bases in between. The CDR3 region is CATSRVLRGALSGANVLTF. DNA of the CDR3: TGTGCCACCAGCAGAGTGCTCAGGGGGGCCCTCTCTGGGGCCAACGTCCTGACTTTC.